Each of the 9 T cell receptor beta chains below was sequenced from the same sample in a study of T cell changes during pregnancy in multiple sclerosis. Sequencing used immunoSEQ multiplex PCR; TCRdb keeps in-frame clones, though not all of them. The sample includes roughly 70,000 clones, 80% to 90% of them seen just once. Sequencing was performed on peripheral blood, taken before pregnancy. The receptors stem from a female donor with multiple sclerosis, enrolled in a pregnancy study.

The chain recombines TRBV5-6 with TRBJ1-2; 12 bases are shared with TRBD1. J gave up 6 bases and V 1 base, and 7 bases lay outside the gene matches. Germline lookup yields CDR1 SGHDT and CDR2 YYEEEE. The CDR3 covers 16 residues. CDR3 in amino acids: CASSLLKGQGANGYTF. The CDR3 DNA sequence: TGTGCCAGCAGCTTGTTAAAGGGACAGGGGGCAAATGGCTACACCTTC.

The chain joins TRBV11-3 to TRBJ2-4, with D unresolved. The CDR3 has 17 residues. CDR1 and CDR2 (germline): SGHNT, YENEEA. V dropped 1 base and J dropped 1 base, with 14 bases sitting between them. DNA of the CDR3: TGTGCCAGCAGCTTAGTTGTGTCCCCGAGGGCCAAAAACATTCAGTACTTC. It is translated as CASSLVVSPRAKNIQYF.

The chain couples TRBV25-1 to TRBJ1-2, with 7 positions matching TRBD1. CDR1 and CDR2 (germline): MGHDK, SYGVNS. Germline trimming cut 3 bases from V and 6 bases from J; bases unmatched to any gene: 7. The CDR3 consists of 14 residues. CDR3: CASSDPGTANGYTF. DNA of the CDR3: TGTGCCAGCAGTGATCCTGGGACAGCCAATGGCTACACCTTC.

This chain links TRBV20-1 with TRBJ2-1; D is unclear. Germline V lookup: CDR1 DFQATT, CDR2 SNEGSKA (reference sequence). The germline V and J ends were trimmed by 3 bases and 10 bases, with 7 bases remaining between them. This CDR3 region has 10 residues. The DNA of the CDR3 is TGCAGTGCTAGGCAACAAGAGCAGTTCTTC. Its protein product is CSARQQEQFF.

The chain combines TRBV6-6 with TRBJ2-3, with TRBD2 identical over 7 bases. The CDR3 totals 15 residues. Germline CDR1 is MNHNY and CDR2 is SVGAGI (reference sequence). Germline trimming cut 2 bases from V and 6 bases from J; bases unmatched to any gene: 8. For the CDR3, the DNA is TGTGCCAGCAGTTACGAAGAAAACGGGAGGGATACGCAGTATTTT. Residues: CASSYEENGRDTQYF.

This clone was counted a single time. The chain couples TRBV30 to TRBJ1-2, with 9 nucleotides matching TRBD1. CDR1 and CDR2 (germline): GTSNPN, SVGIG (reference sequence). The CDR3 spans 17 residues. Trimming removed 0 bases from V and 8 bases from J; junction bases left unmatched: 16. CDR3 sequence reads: CAWSVKGQGRSYKGYTF. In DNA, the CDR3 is TGTGCCTGGAGTGTAAAGGGACAGGGTCGCTCCTATAAAGGCTACACCTTC.

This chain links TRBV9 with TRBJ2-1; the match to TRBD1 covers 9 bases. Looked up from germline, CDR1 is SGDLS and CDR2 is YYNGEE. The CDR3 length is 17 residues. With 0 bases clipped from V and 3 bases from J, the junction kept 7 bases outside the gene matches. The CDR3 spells CASSVVGGTGRYNEQFF. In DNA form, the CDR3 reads TGTGCCAGCAGCGTAGTTGGGGGGACAGGGCGCTACAATGAGCAGTTCTTC.

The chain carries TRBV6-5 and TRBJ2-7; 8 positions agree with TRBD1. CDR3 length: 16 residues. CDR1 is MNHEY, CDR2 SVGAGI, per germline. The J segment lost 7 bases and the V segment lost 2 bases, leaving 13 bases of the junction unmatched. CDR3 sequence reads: CASSYGQGPGEWEQYF. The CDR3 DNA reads TGTGCCAGCAGTTACGGACAGGGCCCAGGAGAATGGGAGCAGTACTTC.

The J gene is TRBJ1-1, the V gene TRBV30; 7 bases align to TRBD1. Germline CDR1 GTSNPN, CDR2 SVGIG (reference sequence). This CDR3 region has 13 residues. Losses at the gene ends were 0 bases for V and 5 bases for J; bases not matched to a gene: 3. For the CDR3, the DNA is TGTGCCTGGAGTGTGGAGGGGGCTACTGAAGCTTTCTTT. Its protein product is CAWSVEGATEAFF.